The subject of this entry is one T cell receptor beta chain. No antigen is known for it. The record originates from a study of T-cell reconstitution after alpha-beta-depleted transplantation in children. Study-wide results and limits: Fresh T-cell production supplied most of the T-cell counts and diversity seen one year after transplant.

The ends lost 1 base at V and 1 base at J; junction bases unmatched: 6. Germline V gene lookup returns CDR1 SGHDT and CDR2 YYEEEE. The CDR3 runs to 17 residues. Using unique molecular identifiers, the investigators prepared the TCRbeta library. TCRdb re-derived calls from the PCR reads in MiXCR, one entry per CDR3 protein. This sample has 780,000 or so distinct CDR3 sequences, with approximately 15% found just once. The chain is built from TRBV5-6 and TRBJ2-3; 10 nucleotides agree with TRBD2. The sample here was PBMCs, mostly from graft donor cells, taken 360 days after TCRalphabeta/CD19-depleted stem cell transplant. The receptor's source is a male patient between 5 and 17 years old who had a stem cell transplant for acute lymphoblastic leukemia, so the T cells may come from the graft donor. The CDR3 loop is CASSLTSGNLGTDTQYF. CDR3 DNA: TGTGCCAGCAGCTTGACTAGCGGGAACCTGGGCACAGATACGCAGTATTTT.